This T cell receptor (beta chain) is drawn from a study of Graves' ophthalmopathy and Graves' hyperthyroidism. Study-level results: A 13-signature model separated ophthalmopathy from stable hyperthyroidism, reaching 85% to 90% sensitivity and under 82% specificity cross-validated.

Note on this clonotype: What it binds is not known. One end of the junction varies from germline; a read error may be responsible.

Germline CDR1 reads DFQATT; CDR2 reads SNEGSKA (reference sequence). The CDR3 runs 15 residues. TCR beta CDR3 amplification used RNA transcripts. An opening RT-PCR round employed HTBI primers and preceded a second-round multiplex PCR. TCRdb independently ran MiXCR on the multiplex PCR reads; one entry per CDR3 protein. The top ten hold about 17% of the sample, which has approximately 41,000 distinct CDR3 sequences, approximately 52% seen once. The study enrolled ophthalmopathy donors with moderate-to-severe activity, CAS ≥3, NOSPECS ≥4 and duration under 3 months. Sequencing used peripheral blood. The chain joins TRBV20-1 to TRBJ2-7, with 8 bases that match TRBD1. The receptor was isolated from an adult man with Graves' ophthalmopathy. The CDR3 region is CSARDPRQGTSEQYF. The CDR3 DNA sequence: TGCAGTGCTAGGGATCCTAGACAGGGGACGTCCGAGCAGTATTTC.